The present TCR beta chain was sequenced within a study of blood T cells in healthy people across ages. Whole-study results and caveats: Naive T cell percentage by flow cytometry tracked strongly with beta diversity.

Together with a sample-barcoded 5' primer, a J-beta primer mix was included in a second PCR lasting roughly 6 to 12 cycles. TCRdb called the 5' RACE reads again in MiXCR, with one record for every CDR3 protein. This sample carries over 600,000 distinct CDR3 sequences, around 41% of them seen once, and the ten largest clones take around 30%. Donors each provided approximately 9.6 milliliters of peripheral blood. The germline V gene encodes CDR1 LGHDT and CDR2 YNNKEL (reference sequence). This CDR3 is built from 15 residues. Comments on this clonotype: Its cognate antigen is unknown.

This receptor was obtained from a man at least 80 years old in good health. Sequencing was performed on blood. The V gene is TRBV3-1, the J gene TRBJ2-7; TRBD1 agrees at 10 bases. The DNA end lines up better with TRBJ2-5; the J call may be wrong. The CDR3 sequence: CASSSWDRGDQTQYF. In DNA, the CDR3 is TGTGCCAGCAGCAGCTGGGACAGGGGTGATCAGACCCAGTACTTC.